The T cell receptor (beta chain) under discussion was sequenced for a study of vaccination and CD4 T cells after COVID-19. Concerning this clonotype itself: Its antigen is still unknown.

Sequenced with the Oncomine TCR Beta short-read assay was DNA taken from cultured CD4+ T cells. Via MiXCR, TCRdb re-called the PCR reads, giving one row per CDR3 protein. The table shows some 10,000 distinct CDR3 sequences, with 40% to 50% occurring only once. Documented treatment: roughly 10-day PBMC culture with coronavirus spike peptide pools or control peptides (ViraFEST assay). The TCR was taken from a human donor who had recovered from COVID-19. Input material: CD4+ T cells from blood, cultured in vitro.

The CDR3 coding sequence is TGTGCCAGCAGTTTAGGACAGGGGGCGGGCACCGGGGAGCTGTTTTTT. It specifies CASSLGQGAGTGELFF. The chain carries TRBV12-3 or TRBV12-4 and TRBJ2-2, with 10 nucleotides matching TRBD1. The V and J ends lost 1 base and 4 bases, in that order; junction bases with no gene match: 3. The CDR3 sequence is 16 residues long.